This TCR beta chain was captured by sequencing in a study of T cells expressing NK-cell markers. Looking at the study overall: Investigators obtained TCR beta repertoires from sorted CD3+CD56+NKG2C+, CD3+CD56+NKG2C- and CD3+CD56-NKG2C+ T cells. There were seven HCMV-seropositive donors and one seronegative donor among the eight sequenced.

It was by 5'RACE template switching with UMIs that TCR beta cDNA was made. TCRdb re-called the 5' RACE reads, yielding one record per CDR3 amino acid sequence without DNA. In total, the table holds approximately 460,000 distinct CDR3 sequences. General observations from the study: The leading position in the CD3+CD56-NKG2C+ fraction of a handful of donors also went to these clonotypes.

CDR1 and CDR2 (germline): KGHSH, LQKENI. This CDR3 region has 16 residues. Comment on this clonotype: The antigen is undetermined.

This clonotype was sampled from a woman between 18 and 75 years old in good health. Sequencing input: blood T cells: a sorted CD56 or NKG2C T cell subset, CD4+ or CD8+ T cells, or bulk PBMC T cells (not recorded which). The gene calls are TRBV18 and TRBJ1-2. This chain's CDR3 is CASSASGGEYNYGYTF.